The source of this T cell receptor beta chain is a study of T cell repertoires in cytomegalovirus infection. Overall study context: Recently identified HLA-C-restricted CMV epitopes were among the peptides used. From public TCR beta signatures came an indication of both CMV infection and matching HLA type. General study results and limits: It was HLA-C-restricted CMV-specific TCR beta clonotypes that dominated the response ex vivo.

With regard to this clonotype: What it recognizes is unknown.

TCRdb used MiXCR to reprocess the reads, holding one entry per CDR3 protein. The sample shows just over 450,000 distinct CDR3 sequences, approximately 42% of them seen only once. This CDR3 is built from 13 residues. CDR1 and CDR2 (germline): SQVTM, ANQGSEA. V was cut by 7 bases and J by 6 bases, with 18 bases left in between. The TCR originated in a human donor in good health (CMV status not recorded). Some clones in this sample may be carry-over from other donors' samples. The chain combines TRBV29-1 with TRBJ2-5; D may be TRBD1 or TRBD2 (6 bases each). The source material was cultured PBMCs, sampled from culture after CMV antigen stimulation. The CDR3 sequence: CSGRDTPGQTQYF. The CDR3 DNA is TGCAGCGGGCGGGACACCCCGGGGCAGACCCAGTACTTC. The variable domain in full, completed from reference TRBV29-1 and TRBJ2-5, reads SAVISQKPSRDICQRGTSLTIQCQVDSQVTMMFWYRQQPGQSLTLIATANQGSEATYESGFVIDKFPISRPNLTFSTLTVSNMSPEDSSIYLCSGRDTPGQTQYFGPGTRLLVL.